This TCR beta chain derives from a study of PD-L1 blockade in urothelial cancer. Study in general: From 0 to 3 prior chemotherapy regimens had been given to the patients.

This clone has more than one count but fewer than ten. Assay: immunoSEQ multiplex PCR; the TCRdb copy retains only in-frame clones and omits some. In the table there are tens of thousands of clones, approximately 82% of which are singletons. The sequence was collected from a man aged 65 to 79 with urothelial cancer. The sequencing used PBMCs, collected around atezolizumab (anti-PD-L1) treatment.

The CDR3 region is CASSVGQGKDIQYF. The CDR3 coding sequence is TGTGCCAGCAGCGTAGGGCAGGGTAAGGACATTCAGTACTTC. The chain is built from TRBV9 and TRBJ2-4, with a tentative D call TRBD1 (5 bases). There are 14 residues in the CDR3. Germline values: CDR1 SGDLS, CDR2 YYNGEE. The V gene lost 0 bases and the J gene lost 8 bases, with 12 bases spanning the gap.